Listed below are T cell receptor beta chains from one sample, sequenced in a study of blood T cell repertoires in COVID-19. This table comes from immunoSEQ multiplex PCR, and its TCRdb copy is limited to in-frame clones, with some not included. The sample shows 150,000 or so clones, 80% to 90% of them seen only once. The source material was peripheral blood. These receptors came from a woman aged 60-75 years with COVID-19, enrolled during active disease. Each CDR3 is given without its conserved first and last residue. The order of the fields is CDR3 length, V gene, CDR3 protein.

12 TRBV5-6 ASSYGTGSYEQY
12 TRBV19 ASSISGAGQPQH
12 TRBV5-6 ASSRGLGNQPQH
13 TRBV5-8 ASSLWTGVNTEAF
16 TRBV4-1 ASSQERMDRSSNQPQH
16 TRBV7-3 ASSPGLAGPWGTDTQY
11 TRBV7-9 ASIPGRATEAF
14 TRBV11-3 ASSPGQSLAKNIQY
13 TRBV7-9 ASSPGQGPNTEAF
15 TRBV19 ASSIEDAGARTDTQY
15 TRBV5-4 ASSSLGTSGGTDTQY
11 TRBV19 ASSIATGLGYT
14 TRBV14 ASSLQGAATYNEQF
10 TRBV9 ASSVVGQEAF
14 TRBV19 ASSSYRDRGGDIQY
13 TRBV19 ASSMSGWVTDTQY
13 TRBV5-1 ASSPRRGETGELF
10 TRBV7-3 ASSTRGDEQF
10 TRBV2 ASSILGSEQY
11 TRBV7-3 ASSTGQGKVQY
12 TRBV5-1 ASSLEDSGDTIY
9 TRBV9 ASSQYNEQF
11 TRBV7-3 ASSGPMEDTQY
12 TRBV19 ASRRQGDTGELF
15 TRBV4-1 ASSHRYSEVGNQPQH
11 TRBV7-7 ASSLDRFDEQF
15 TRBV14 ASSPWTGGERPYGYT
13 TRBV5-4 ASSLAPVPSYEQY
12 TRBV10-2 ASSENSPLQEQY
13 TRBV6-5 ASRTGQGKGNTIY
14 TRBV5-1 ASSLDPGTGANVLT
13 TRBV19 ASMKDRGPPNEQF
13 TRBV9 ASSPHERSSYEQY
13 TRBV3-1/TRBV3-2 ASSQDDRINYGYT
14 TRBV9 ASSVVSGGGTDTQY
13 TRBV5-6 ASSPRGGMNTEAF
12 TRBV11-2 ASSLWPQNEKLF
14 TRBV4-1 ASSPIGREMNTEAF
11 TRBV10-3 AITQGVDQPQH
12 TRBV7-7 ASSLDSMSDTQY
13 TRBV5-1 ASSRLAEAYNEQF